The TCR beta chain described here comes from a study of technical replicates of blood from four donors. Using immunoSEQ multiplex PCR, the repertoire was profiled, and TCRdb retains in-frame clones only, with some absent. Among roughly 80,000 clones listed, approximately 94% were seen once. This CDR3 has 17 residues. The germline V gene has CDR1 SGHAT and CDR2 FQNNGV. V was cut by 2 bases and J by 2 bases, with 17 bases left in between. Material for sequencing was T cells isolated from PBMCs. The gene calls are TRBV11-2 and TRBJ2-3; D possibly corresponds to TRBD2 (6 bases). The clonotype originates from a human donor in good health. Here the CDR3 DNA reads TGTGCCAGCAGCTTAACTGGGGCTAGCGCCAACACAGATACGCAGTATTTT. It specifies CASSLTGASANTDTQYF.